Each of the 31 T cell receptor beta chains below was sequenced from the same sample in a study of CD8 T cells in Susac syndrome. Reverse transcription of about 0.5 to 1 ug RNA was carried out with random hexamers. TCRdb independently ran MiXCR on the immunoSEQ multiplex PCR reads; one entry per CDR3 protein. The data hold approximately 180,000 distinct CDR3 sequences, with around nine tenths observed a single time. The sample was CD4+ T cells from PBMCs. These receptors all come from a human donor with Susac syndrome.

The chain is built from TRBV12-3 or TRBV12-4 and TRBJ1-5, with TRBD1 identical over 10 bases. V trimming: 5 bases; J trimming: 7 bases; junction bases outside the gene matches: 2. The length of the CDR3 is 13 residues. The CDR3 bases are TGTGCCAGCAGTAGGACAGGGGGACAGCCCCAGCATTTT. Amino acid sequence: CASSRTGGQPQHF.

This clonotype appeared once. DNA of the CDR3: TGTGCCAGCCTCTCTGGAAACACCATATATTTT. It specifies CASLSGNTIYF. This chain uses TRBV28 with TRBJ1-3; D ambiguous. CDR1 is MDHEN, CDR2 SYDVKM, per germline. V was trimmed by 8 bases and J by 0 bases, leaving 2 bases between them. The CDR3 contains 11 residues.

In its sample, this clonotype was seen once. V gene TRBV2 combines with J gene TRBJ2-5; 12 nucleotides line up with TRBD2. Germline trimming cut 5 bases from V and 5 bases from J; bases unmatched to any gene: 9. The V gene's germline CDR1 is SNHLY and CDR2 FYNNEI. The CDR3 covers 16 residues. For the CDR3, the DNA is TGTGCCAGCAGTACCCGACTAGCGGGGGCGGGGGAGACCCAGTACTTC. Translating it yields CASSTRLAGAGETQYF.

The V call is TRBV5-1, the J call TRBJ1-6; D remains ambiguous. Germline values: CDR1 SGHRS, CDR2 YFSETQ. This CDR3 is 12 amino acids long. V lost 5 bases, J lost 10 bases, and 10 bases lay in between. The CDR3: CASSLDSSPLHF. The DNA for the CDR3 is TGCGCCAGCAGTCTGGATTCCTCACCCCTCCACTTT.

V usage is TRBV20-1 and J usage is TRBJ2-7; 9 nucleotides align to TRBD2. V gave up 2 bases and J gave up 5 bases; unmatched junction bases: 4. CDR1 is DFQATT and CDR2 is SNEGSKA in the germline V gene (reference sequence). This CDR3 contains 13 residues. The CDR3 region is CSARLAGRDEQYF. The DNA for the CDR3 is TGCAGTGCTAGACTAGCGGGAAGGGACGAGCAGTACTTC.

The chain couples TRBV3-1 to TRBJ2-2, with TRBD2 matching 11 bases. V trimming: 4 bases; J trimming: 5 bases; junction bases outside the gene matches: 15. The CDR3 sequence is 19 residues long. CDR1 and CDR2 from the germline V gene are LGHDT and YNNKEL (reference sequence). The CDR3 is CASSPTRGTSGRGTGELFF. CDR3 DNA: TGTGCCAGCAGCCCCACTCGTGGAACTAGCGGGAGAGGGACCGGGGAGCTGTTTTTT.

V usage is TRBV4-1 and J usage is TRBJ2-7; D gene unclear. Trimming cost V 3 bases and J 0 bases, with 15 bases left between them. Germline values: CDR1 MGHRA, CDR2 YSYEKL. The CDR3 is 16 amino acids. This CDR3 reads CASSHSRTGDSYEQYF. The CDR3 nucleotides read TGCGCCAGCAGCCATTCTCGGACGGGCGACTCCTACGAGCAGTACTTC.

The chain recombines TRBV11-2 with TRBJ1-5; D remains ambiguous. The V and J ends lost 3 bases and 0 bases respectively, with 12 bases between them. The CDR3 consists of 16 residues. CDR1 and CDR2 from the germline V gene are SGHAT and FQNNGV. The CDR3 DNA is TGTGCCAGCAGCTTGGGTGGGTCCTATAGCAATCAGCCCCAGCATTTT. Protein product: CASSLGGSYSNQPQHF.

This chain connects TRBV2 to TRBJ1-1; no clear D gene. From germline, CDR1 is SNHLY and CDR2 FYNNEI. The CDR3 is 12 residues long. Trimming pared 6 bases from V and 5 bases from J, leaving 10 bases between. The CDR3 loop reads CASSKTGTEAFF. Written as DNA, the CDR3 is TGTGCCAGCAGCAAGACGGGGACTGAAGCTTTCTTT. Looking up the rest from reference TRBV2 and TRBJ1-1 gives the full variable domain: EPEVTQTPSHQVTQMGQEVILRCVPISNHLYFYWYRQILGQKVEFLVSFYNNEISEKSEIFDDQFSVERPDGSNFTLKIRSTKLEDSAMYFCASSKTGTEAFFGQGTRLTVV.

The chain uses TRBV2 and TRBJ1-2; D is perhaps TRBD1 (6 bases). CDR3 length: 13 amino acids. V shed 6 bases and J shed 3 bases, with 11 bases lying between them. CDR1 and CDR2 (germline): SNHLY, FYNNEI. The CDR3 protein is CASSPNRDYGYTF. CDR3 nucleotides: TGTGCCAGCAGCCCTAACAGGGACTATGGCTACACCTTC.

The table lists this clonotype with a count of one. The chain carries TRBV5-1 and TRBJ2-7, with D possibly matching TRBD2 (5 bases). Per the germline V gene, CDR1 is SGHRS and CDR2 is YFSETQ. The CDR3 sequence is 15 residues long. Trimming cost V 3 bases and J 4 bases, with 17 bases left between them. The CDR3, as DNA: TGCGCCAGCAGCTCCCTCGGACTGGGAGTATACGAGCAGTACTTC. Translation: CASSSLGLGVYEQYF.

This chain connects TRBV5-1 to TRBJ2-5, with 8 bases matching TRBD2. This CDR3 has 14 amino acids. With V trimmed by 3 bases and J by 4 bases, 5 bases remained unmatched. Germline CDR1 reads SGHRS; CDR2 reads YFSETQ. The CDR3 bases are TGCGCCAGCAGCTGGGGCCTAGCGGGAGAGACCCAGTACTTC. Its translation is CASSWGLAGETQYF.

The chain has TRBV20-1 and TRBJ2-1; D is unclear. Germline-derived CDR1 and CDR2 are DFQATT and SNEGSKA (reference sequence). Trimming removed 3 bases at V and 5 bases at J, with 20 bases between. The CDR3 is 16 amino acids. In DNA, the CDR3 is TGCAGTGCTAGTCGGACGTGGGTAGTAGATAACAATGAGCAGTTCTTC. Its translation: CSASRTWVVDNNEQFF.

This clonotype was recorded only once. This CDR3 is CASRGQGGSTDTQYF. The CDR3 DNA follows: TGTGCCAGCAGGGGACAGGGAGGGAGCACAGATACGCAGTATTTT. The gene calls are TRBV28 and TRBJ2-3; TRBD1 agrees at 9 bases. Germline CDR1 and CDR2: MDHEN and SYDVKM. The V segment lost 6 bases and the J segment 0 bases; nucleotides outside the gene matches: 4. The CDR3 spans 15 residues. Full variable domain (rest looked up from reference TRBV28 and TRBJ2-3): DVKVTQSSRYLVKRTGEKVFLECVQDMDHENMFWYRQDPGLGLRLIYFSYDVKMKEKGDIPEGYSVSREKKERFSLILESASTNQTSMYLCASRGQGGSTDTQYFGPGTRLTVL.

This clonotype was counted once. The chain has TRBV3-1 and TRBJ1-1; D may be TRBD1 (5 bases). The CDR3 spans 12 residues. CDR1 is LGHDT and CDR2 is YNNKEL in the germline V gene (reference sequence). V dropped 1 base and J dropped 11 bases, with 11 bases sitting between them. Here the CDR3 reads CASSQVRGLAFF. CDR3 coding DNA: TGTGCCAGCAGCCAAGTAAGGGGATTGGCTTTCTTT.

The rearrangement links TRBV9 to TRBJ1-1; D gene ambiguous. Trimming stripped 0 bases from V and 9 bases from J, with 12 bases between. CDR1 and CDR2 (germline): SGDLS, YYNGEE. The CDR3 runs to 13 residues. The DNA of the CDR3 is TGTGCCAGCAGCGTAGAGAGCTGGGAAAAAGCTTTCTTT. Its translation: CASSVESWEKAFF.

The genes are TRBV19 and TRBJ2-6; D unresolved. Germline V gene lookup returns CDR1 LNHDA and CDR2 SQIVND (reference sequence). There are 10 residues in the CDR3. DNA of the CDR3: TGTGGGACTGGGGCCAACGTCCTGACTTTC. Residues: CGTGANVLTF.

The V call is TRBV3-1, the J call TRBJ2-1; 8 nucleotides match TRBD2. V lost 1 base and J lost 5; bases outside the gene matches: 4. The CDR3 has 15 residues. CDR1 and CDR2 (germline): LGHDT, YNNKEL (reference sequence). CDR3 amino acids: CASSQAGGRNNEQFF. The CDR3 nucleotides read TGTGCCAGCAGCCAAGCGGGGGGGCGAAACAATGAGCAGTTCTTC.

The chain is built from TRBV4-1 and TRBJ2-7, with 7 bases that match TRBD2. The CDR3 covers 16 residues. The ends lost 1 base at V and 3 bases at J; junction bases unmatched: 9. The V gene's germline CDR1 is MGHRA and CDR2 YSYEKL. The CDR3 loop reads CASSQVLAVENYEQYF. The CDR3 DNA reads TGCGCCAGCAGCCAAGTGCTAGCGGTGGAAAACTACGAGCAGTACTTC.

This clonotype was counted a single time. V is TRBV20-1 and J is TRBJ1-4; a weak D match, TRBD1 (5 bases). Germline V gene lookup returns CDR1 DFQATT and CDR2 SNEGSKA (reference sequence). Trimming took 6 bases from V and 0 from J, leaving 8 bases between them. CDR3 length: 13 amino acids. The DNA of the CDR3 is TGCAGTGCCGACAGAGCAACTAATGAAAAACTGTTTTTT. Its translation: CSADRATNEKLFF.

The J gene is TRBJ2-3, the V gene TRBV6-2 or TRBV6-3; no clear D. CDR3 size: 13 residues. Trimming pared 6 bases from V and 1 base from J, leaving 8 bases between. Germline V gene data show CDR1 as MNHEY and CDR2 as SVGEGT. CDR3 DNA sequence: TGTGCCAGCAGAACAGACGGCACAGATACGCAGTATTTT. It is translated as CASRTDGTDTQYF.

The chain links TRBV10-3 to TRBJ2-7, with TRBD1 identical over 8 bases. V dropped 10 bases and J dropped 0; count of bases not matched to a gene: 8. CDR1 ENHRY and CDR2 SYGVKD come from the germline V gene. This CDR3 has 14 residues. DNA for the CDR3: TGTGCCACCCGGGACAGGCAAAGCTCCTACGAGCAGTACTTC. This gives the protein CATRDRQSSYEQYF.

This sequence joins TRBV20-1 and TRBJ2-7, with TRBD1 identical over 7 bases. Germline trimming cut 1 base from V and 1 base from J; bases unmatched to any gene: 4. CDR1 and CDR2 from the germline V gene are DFQATT and SNEGSKA (reference sequence). This CDR3 contains 14 residues. CDR3 in amino acids: CSARGPRGSYEQYF. The CDR3 bases are TGCAGTGCTAGAGGTCCCAGGGGGTCCTACGAGCAGTACTTC.

The V call is TRBV20-1, the J call TRBJ2-1; D call uncertain. Germline CDR1 and CDR2: DFQATT and SNEGSKA (reference sequence). This CDR3 comprises 14 residues. V lost 4 bases and J 0 bases, leaving 10 bases between the germline ends. The CDR3 sequence is CSATPGSSYNEQFF. The CDR3 region has the DNA TGCAGTGCTACACCAGGTAGCTCCTACAATGAGCAGTTCTTC.

This clonotype was detected only a few times. The V and J genes are TRBV5-1 and TRBJ2-1; no reliable D call. The length of the CDR3 is 9 residues. CDR1 SGHRS and CDR2 YFSETQ come from the germline V gene. The CDR3 region has the DNA TGCGTCAAGCTCCGCAAGCAGTTCTTC. Its protein is CVKLRKQFF.

The rearrangement joins TRBV20-1 to TRBJ2-5; D is perhaps TRBD1 (5 bases). V lost 1 base, J lost 0 bases, and 12 bases lay in between. The CDR3 spans 15 residues. Per the germline V gene, CDR1 is DFQATT and CDR2 is SNEGSKA (reference sequence). CDR3 residues: CSARGQNLYQETQYF. The CDR3 DNA sequence: TGCAGTGCTAGAGGACAGAACCTATACCAAGAGACCCAGTACTTC.

The CDR3 DNA reads TGTGCCAGCAGCTTTCTAGCGGGATTTCCTGAGACCCAGTACTTC. It yields the protein CASSFLAGFPETQYF. V usage is TRBV7-8 and J usage is TRBJ2-5; 9 positions match TRBD2. Trimming removed 3 bases from V and 5 bases from J; junction bases left unmatched: 7. This CDR3 contains 15 residues. Germline-derived CDR1 and CDR2 are SGHVS and FQNEAQ.

Only one count was recorded for this clonotype. The chain recombines TRBV4-1 with TRBJ2-7; 7 bases line up with TRBD2. Germline values: CDR1 MGHRA, CDR2 YSYEKL. J gave up 0 bases and V 1 base, and 6 bases lay outside the gene matches. The CDR3 contains 16 residues. The CDR3: CASSQGEGRSSYEQYF. As DNA, the CDR3 is TGCGCCAGCAGCCAAGGGGAGGGGAGATCCTCCTACGAGCAGTACTTC.

The chain is built from TRBV20-1 and TRBJ1-4, with a tentative D call TRBD1 (5 bases). Germline CDR1 is DFQATT and CDR2 is SNEGSKA (reference sequence). V gave up 7 bases and J gave up 5 bases, with 17 bases separating them. The CDR3 covers 14 residues. Here the CDR3 reads CSVRSGTANEKLFF. In nucleotides, the CDR3 is TGCAGTGTCAGGTCCGGGACGGCAAATGAAAAACTGTTTTTT.

The gene calls are TRBV24-1 and TRBJ2-1; 8 bases map to TRBD2. V lost 4 bases, J lost 0 bases, and 4 bases stayed unmatched. This CDR3 is 16 amino acids long. Germline V CDR1 and CDR2: KGHDR, SFDVKD. The CDR3 spells CATSDLSGSSYNEQFF. As DNA, the CDR3 is TGTGCCACCAGTGACCTCAGCGGGAGCTCCTACAATGAGCAGTTCTTC.

This clonotype was seen a few times. The V call is TRBV19, the J call TRBJ1-1; no firm D call. The CDR3 totals 12 residues. Germline CDR1 LNHDA, CDR2 SQIVND (reference sequence). V shed 5 bases and J shed 1 base, with 5 bases lying between them. The CDR3 reads CASSFRNTEAFF. Here the CDR3 DNA reads TGTGCCAGTAGTTTTCGGAACACTGAAGCTTTCTTT.